Listed here is a single T cell receptor (beta chain). Its cognate antigen has yet to be identified. Base qualities are missing; no much larger clone stands one base away. Genomic DNA was extracted from sorted cells for sequencing of the TCRbeta CDR3 region. The immunoSEQ Assay was used to sequence the TCRbeta CDR3 regions. The immuneACCESS repertoire file appears here via TCRdb, limited to in-frame rearrangements. These files lack a portion of the clones; in checked studies, under half of the deficit traces to unresolved V genes, and the cause of the others is not known. The sample table contains some 78,000 clones; only one count was recorded for approximately 90% of them. The ten largest clones take up over 0.9% of the sample. The junction shows trimming of 7 bases on V and 3 bases on J, and the gene matches do not reach 2 bases of it. CDR1 and CDR2 (KGHSH, LQKENI) derive from the germline V gene. Including the terminal cysteine and phenylalanine, the CDR3 comprises 13 residues. Only the CDR3 portion is preserved as DNA: 39 bases, with reading frame beginning at the first base.

This specimen belongs to a study of OX40 agonist ivuxolimab in advanced cancers. Regarding the study in general: Ivuxolimab was an agonistic, fully human IgG2 monoclonal antibody directed against OX40 (CD134), a costimulatory receptor. Intravenous ivuxolimab was administered to patients every 2 weeks at six dose levels: 0.01, 0.1, 0.3, 1.5, 3 and 10 mg/kg. Among the approximately 50 dose-escalation patients, about 20 had hepatocellular carcinoma, approximately 15 melanoma, 9 renal cell carcinoma and 9 head and neck cancer. The dose-escalation cohort was around 83% male with a mean age of approximately 60 years, ranging from roughly 20 to 80. Patients were allowed to have had prior anti-PD-1, anti-PD-L1 or anti-CTLA-4 therapy, and approximately 43% of the dose-escalation patients had previously received checkpoint inhibitors. Three dose-escalation patients achieved partial responses, one with hepatocellular carcinoma and two with cutaneous melanoma. The purpose of peripheral TCRbeta sequencing was to test whether ivuxolimab changed TCR sequence diversity and led to clonal T-cell expansion. The paper reports the monotherapy dose-escalation portion (N of about 56 patients) of the phase I ivuxolimab trial.

Patients with a history of autoimmune disease or receiving systemic immunosuppression were excluded from the trial. Peripheral blood for TCR sequencing was collected from all dose cohorts at baseline, on cycle 4 day 1, and on cycle 7 day 1. Samples were obtained from an open-label, multicenter, first-in-human phase I dose-escalation trial of ivuxolimab. The trial enrolled adults with locally advanced or metastatic head and neck squamous cell, hepatocellular, melanoma or renal cell carcinoma. Before TCR sequencing, CD4+ T cells and CD8+ T cells were sorted from peripheral blood as separate populations. Here is what the overall study found, with its caveats: Low levels of normalized T-cell clonal expansion were also seen in some patients who did not respond. Antigen specificity was not determined for the clonally expanded peripheral T cells. In partial responders in the 0.1-3.0 mg/kg groups, normalized peripheral clonal expansion was found to be among the lowest, especially among CD8+ T cells. After ivuxolimab, expanded clones were on average more numerous among CD8+ T cells than among CD4+ T cells. At doses of 0.1 to 3.0 mg/kg, clonal expansion of both CD4+ and CD8+ T cells in blood was seen between baseline and week 6.

The receptor was derived from an adult with an advanced solid tumor such as melanoma, head and neck, liver or kidney cancer. The specimen was CD4+ or CD8+ T cells sorted from blood, collected in a trial of the OX40 agonist ivuxolimab. This chain joins TRBV18 to TRBJ1-4, and 7 junction bases match TRBD1. Here the CDR3 is given as CASLDRSNEKLFF. Read as DNA, the sequence is TGTGCCAGCTTGGACAGGTCTAATGAAAAACTGTTTTTT.